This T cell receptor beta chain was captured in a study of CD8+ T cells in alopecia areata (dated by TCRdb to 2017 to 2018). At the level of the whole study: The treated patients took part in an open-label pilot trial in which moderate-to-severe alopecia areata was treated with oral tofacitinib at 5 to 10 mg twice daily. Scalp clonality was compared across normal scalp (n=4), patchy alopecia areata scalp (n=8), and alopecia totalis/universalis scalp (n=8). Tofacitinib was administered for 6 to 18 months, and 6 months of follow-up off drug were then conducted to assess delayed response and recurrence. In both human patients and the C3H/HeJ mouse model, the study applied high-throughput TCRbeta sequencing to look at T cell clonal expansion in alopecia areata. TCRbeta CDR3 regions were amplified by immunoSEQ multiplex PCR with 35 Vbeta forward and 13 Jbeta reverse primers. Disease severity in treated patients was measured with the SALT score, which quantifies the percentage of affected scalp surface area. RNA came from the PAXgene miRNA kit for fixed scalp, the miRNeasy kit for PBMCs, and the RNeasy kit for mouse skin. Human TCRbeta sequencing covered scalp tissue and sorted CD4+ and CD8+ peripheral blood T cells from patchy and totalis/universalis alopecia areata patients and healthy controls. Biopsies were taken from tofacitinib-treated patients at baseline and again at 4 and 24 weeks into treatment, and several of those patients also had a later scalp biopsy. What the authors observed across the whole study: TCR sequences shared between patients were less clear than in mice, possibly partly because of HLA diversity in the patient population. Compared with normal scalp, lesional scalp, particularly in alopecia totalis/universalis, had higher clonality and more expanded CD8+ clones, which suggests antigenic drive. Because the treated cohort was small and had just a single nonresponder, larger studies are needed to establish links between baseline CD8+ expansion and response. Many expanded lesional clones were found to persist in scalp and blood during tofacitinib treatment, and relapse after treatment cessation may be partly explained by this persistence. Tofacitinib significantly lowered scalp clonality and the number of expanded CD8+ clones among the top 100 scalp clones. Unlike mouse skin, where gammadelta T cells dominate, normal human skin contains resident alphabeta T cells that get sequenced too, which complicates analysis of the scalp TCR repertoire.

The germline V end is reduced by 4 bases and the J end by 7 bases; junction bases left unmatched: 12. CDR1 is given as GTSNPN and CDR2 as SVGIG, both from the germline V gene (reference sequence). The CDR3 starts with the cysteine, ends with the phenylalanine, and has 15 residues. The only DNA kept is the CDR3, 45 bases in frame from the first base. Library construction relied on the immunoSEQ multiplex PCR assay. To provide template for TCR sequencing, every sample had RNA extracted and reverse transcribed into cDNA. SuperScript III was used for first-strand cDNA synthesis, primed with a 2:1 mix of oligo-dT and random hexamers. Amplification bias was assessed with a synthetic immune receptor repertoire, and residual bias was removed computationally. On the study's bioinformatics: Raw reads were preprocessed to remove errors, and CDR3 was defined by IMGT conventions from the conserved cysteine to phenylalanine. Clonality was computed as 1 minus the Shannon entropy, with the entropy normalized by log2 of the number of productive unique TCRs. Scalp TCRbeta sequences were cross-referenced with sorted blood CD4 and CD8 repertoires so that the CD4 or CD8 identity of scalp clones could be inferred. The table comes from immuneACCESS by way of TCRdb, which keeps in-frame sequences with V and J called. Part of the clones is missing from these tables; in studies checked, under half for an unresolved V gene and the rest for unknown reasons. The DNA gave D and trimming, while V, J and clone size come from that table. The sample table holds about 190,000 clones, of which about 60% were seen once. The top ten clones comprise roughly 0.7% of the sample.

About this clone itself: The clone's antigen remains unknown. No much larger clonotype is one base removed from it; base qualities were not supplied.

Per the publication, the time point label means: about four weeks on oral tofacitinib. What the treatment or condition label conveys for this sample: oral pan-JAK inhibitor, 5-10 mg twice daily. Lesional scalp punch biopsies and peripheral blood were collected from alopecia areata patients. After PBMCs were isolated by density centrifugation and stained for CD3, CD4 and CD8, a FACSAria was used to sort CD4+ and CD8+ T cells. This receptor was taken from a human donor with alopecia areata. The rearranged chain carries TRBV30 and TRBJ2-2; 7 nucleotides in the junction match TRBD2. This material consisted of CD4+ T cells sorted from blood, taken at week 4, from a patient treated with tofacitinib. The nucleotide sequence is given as TGTGCCTGGACCCGCAGGGCGGGAGCTGTCGGGGAGCTGTTTTTT. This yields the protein CAWTRRAGAVGELFF.